This passage covers 18 T cell receptor beta chains from one sample sequenced in a study of identical twins. TCRdb ran MiXCR on the 5' RACE reads and lists one entry per CDR3 protein. The data contain 1.5 million to 2 million distinct CDR3 sequences, around 33% of them singletons. The sample taken for sequencing was cord blood. The source is a newborn girl in good health.

J is TRBJ2-5 and V is TRBV25-1; possible D gene TRBD1, 6 bases. The V gene lost 9 bases and the J gene lost 11 bases, with 25 bases spanning the gap. Germline values: CDR1 MGHDK, CDR2 SYGVNS. The CDR3 has 14 amino acids. The CDR3 is CASQGFYSYNEQYF. The CDR3 DNA is TGTGCCAGTCAGGGGTTTTACTCCTACAATGAGCAGTACTTC.

V is TRBV2 and J is TRBJ2-5, with a possible D match to TRBD1 (5 bases). V gave up 2 bases and J gave up 5 bases, with 12 bases separating them. The CDR3 contains 14 residues. Germline V gene sequence: CDR1 SNHLY, CDR2 FYNNEI. CDR3: CASSETRVGETQYF. CDR3 DNA: TGTGCCAGCAGTGAAACCAGGGTTGGGGAGACCCAGTACTTC.

J is TRBJ2-1 and V is TRBV7-2; possibly TRBD2 for D (5 bases). Trimming left V 2 bases short and J 9 bases short, with 11 bases between. CDR1 and CDR2 (germline): SGHTA, FQGNSA. The CDR3 covers 13 residues. The CDR3 is CASSLLLGSEQFF. The CDR3 DNA is TGTGCCAGCAGCTTATTATTGGGGAGTGAGCAGTTCTTC.

V gene TRBV12-3 or TRBV12-4 combines with J gene TRBJ1-1; D gene unclear. This CDR3 spans 12 amino acids. V was shortened by 6 bases and J by 1 base, with 6 bases between the two germline ends. This chain's CDR3 is CASRFTNTEAFF. CDR3 nucleotides: TGTGCCAGCAGGTTCACGAACACTGAAGCTTTCTTT.

This sequence joins TRBV3-1 and TRBJ1-1; D is perhaps TRBD1 (5 bases). CDR3 length: 15 residues. Germline CDR1 LGHDT, CDR2 YNNKEL (reference sequence). V was pared by 1 base and J by 5 bases, with 14 bases between. CDR3 in amino acids: CASSQAWSGGTEAFF. The CDR3 region has the DNA TGTGCCAGCAGCCAAGCTTGGAGCGGGGGAACTGAAGCTTTCTTT.

The rearrangement links TRBV20-1 to TRBJ2-7; unclear D gene. The CDR3 sequence is 10 residues long. V was pared by 6 bases and J by 7 bases, with 10 bases between. From germline, CDR1 is DFQATT and CDR2 SNEGSKA (reference sequence). DNA of the CDR3: TGCAGTGCCACTTACTCGGAGCAGTACTTC. Translating gives CSATYSEQYF.

Notes on this clonotype: A single base separates this from a much larger clone, so it may be a read error. V is TRBV15 and J is TRBJ2-4; D tentatively fits TRBD1 or TRBD2 (5 bases each). This CDR3 region has 16 residues. Germline V gene lookup returns CDR1 LNHNV and CDR2 YYDKDF (reference sequence). CDR3 bases: TGTGCCACCAGCAGAGATTGGGACGGAGCCAAAAGCATTCAGTACTTC. Protein: CATSRDWDGAKSIQYF.

This clonotype occurred a few times. The J gene is TRBJ2-3, the V gene TRBV5-1; 7 nucleotides align to TRBD2. Germline values: CDR1 SGHRS, CDR2 YFSETQ. This CDR3 has 14 amino acids. Trimming cost V 4 bases and J 6 bases; bases outside gene matches: 8. The CDR3 sequence is CASSGRGGSDTQYF. The CDR3 DNA is TGCGCCAGCAGCGGTCGCGGCGGGAGCGATACGCAGTATTTT. Full variable domain (outside the CDR3, taken from reference TRBV5-1 and TRBJ2-3): KAGVTQTPRYLIKTRGQQVTLSCSPISGHRSVSWYQQTPGQGLQFLFEYFSETQRNKGNFPGRFSGRQFSNSRSEMNVSTLELGDSALYLCASSGRGGSDTQYFGPGTRLTVL.

This sequence joins TRBV5-1 and TRBJ1-5; tentative D call: TRBD1 (5 bases). The CDR3 length is 15 residues. The ends were cut back, 4 bases at V and 4 bases at J, with 15 bases in the middle. CDR1 and CDR2 from the germline V gene are SGHRS and YFSETQ. CDR3 bases: TGCGCCAGCAGCCTCTACTCCCAGGGTAATCAGCCCCAGCATTTT. It yields the protein CASSLYSQGNQPQHF.

The sample holds a few counts of this clonotype. V usage is TRBV25-1 and J usage is TRBJ2-1; D uncertain. The germline V gene has CDR1 MGHDK and CDR2 SYGVNS. The CDR3 totals 15 residues. V was cut by 1 base and J by 10 bases, with 17 bases left in between. CDR3 DNA sequence: TGTGCCAGCAGTGAATCCATATACACCCACCGGGAGCAGTTCTTC. This translates into CASSESIYTHREQFF.

This chain uses TRBV15 with TRBJ1-1; D unclear. The V end was cut by 0 bases, the J end by 8 bases, with 10 bases between. Germline V gene lookup returns CDR1 LNHNV and CDR2 YYDKDF (reference sequence). The CDR3 runs 13 residues. The CDR3 here is CATSRDPVREAFF. As DNA, the CDR3 is TGTGCCACCAGCAGAGATCCGGTACGAGAAGCTTTCTTT.

The chain is built from TRBV6-6 and TRBJ2-7; 9 bases are a match to TRBD2. The CDR3 extends over 14 amino acids. Per germline, CDR1 MNHNY and CDR2 SVGAGI (reference sequence). The V and J ends lost 6 bases and 3 bases, in that order; junction bases with no gene match: 6. The CDR3 spells CASSQYSGSYEQYF. The CDR3 region has the DNA TGTGCCAGCAGCCAATATAGCGGGAGCTACGAGCAGTACTTC.

The chain is built from TRBV5-1 and TRBJ2-3, with D unclear. Per the germline V gene, CDR1 is SGHRS and CDR2 is YFSETQ. The V end lost 1 base, the J end lost 0 bases, and 12 bases lay between the germline ends. This CDR3 is built from 16 residues. The CDR3 sequence: CASSLSPSSSTDTQYF. In DNA, the CDR3 is TGCGCCAGCAGCTTGAGCCCCTCATCCAGCACAGATACGCAGTATTTT. The full variable domain, completed using reference TRBV5-1 and TRBJ2-3, is KAGVTQTPRYLIKTRGQQVTLSCSPISGHRSVSWYQQTPGQGLQFLFEYFSETQRNKGNFPGRFSGRQFSNSRSEMNVSTLELGDSALYLCASSLSPSSSTDTQYFGPGTRLTVL.

In its sample, this clonotype was seen once. This may be a read error, as it is one base from a much larger clone. The chain recombines TRBV4-2 with TRBJ2-1; the D is unclear. The last part of the DNA fits TRBJ2-7 better; the J call may be wrong. The germline gives CDR1 LGHNA, CDR2 YNFKEQ. The CDR3 runs 15 residues. The CDR3 is CASSQVQGYYNEQYF. The CDR3 nucleotides read TGTGCCAGCAGCCAAGTTCAAGGTTACTACAATGAGCAGTACTTC.

This clonotype was counted a few times. The rearrangement uses TRBV29-1 and TRBJ2-1; 12 bases agree with TRBD2. The CDR3 is 18 amino acids. Per germline, CDR1 SQVTM and CDR2 ANQGSEA. The CDR3 sequence is CRPCAGASGRAVHNEQFF. DNA for the CDR3: TGCAGACCGTGCGCCGGGGCTAGCGGGAGGGCCGTACACAATGAGCAGTTCTTC.

A note on this clonotype: A much larger clone differs by one base, so this may be a read error. This chain uses TRBV27 with TRBJ2-5, with D possibly matching TRBD1 (5 bases). The CDR3 extends over 15 amino acids. Looked up from germline, CDR1 is MNHEY and CDR2 is SMNVEV (reference sequence). Trimming left V 1 base short and J 11 bases short, with 20 bases between. In DNA form, the CDR3 reads TGTGCCAGCAGTTTATTGGGGCCCACAGACAATGAGCAGTACTTC. Translation: CASSLLGPTDNEQYF.

The CDR3 reads CSAIPGYNEQFF. The CDR3 DNA sequence: TGCAGTGCTATTCCGGGCTACAATGAGCAGTTCTTC. This chain links TRBV20-1 with TRBJ2-1, with D hard to call. Germline-derived CDR1 and CDR2 are DFQATT and SNEGSKA (reference sequence). With 4 bases removed from V and 3 bases from J, the gap between germline ends came to 7 bases. The CDR3 length is 12 residues.

This clonotype was seen a few times. V usage is TRBV5-8 and J usage is TRBJ2-4; TRBD1 agrees at 7 bases. The junction had 14 bases not matched to a gene; V was cut back by 6 bases and J by 8 bases. CDR1 and CDR2 (germline): SGHTS, YDEGEE. The CDR3 extends over 15 amino acids. The CDR3 DNA is TGTGCCAGCATCATAGGGGGCAGTGTTCGGGACATTCAGTACTTC. Translated: CASIIGGSVRDIQYF.